This TCR beta chain was sequenced for a study of T cells after somatic rescue of genetic block. The table came from immunoSEQ multiplex PCR; TCRdb's copy has only in-frame clones and leaves some out. The data show roughly 92,000 clones, 70% to 90% seen once. Germline lookup yields CDR1 SGHDN and CDR2 FVKESK. The CDR3 has 15 residues. After removal of 4 bases from V and 3 bases from J, the junction contained 1 base not matched to a gene. Sequenced: peripheral blood mononuclear cells (PBMCs). This TCR derives from a woman between 18 and 29 years old. This chain uses TRBV14 with TRBJ1-4; the match to TRBD1 covers 11 bases. This CDR3 reads CASSPDRGPNEKLFF. CDR3 DNA sequence: TGTGCCAGCAGCCCGGACAGGGGGCCTAATGAAAAACTGTTTTTT.